This record covers a single TCR beta chain. This entry comes from a study of blood T cell repertoires in COVID-19. Turning to the study itself: COVID-19 samples from acute and convalescent phases originated in the United States, Italy and Spain. Nucleic acid was either cDNA or gDNA, and it came from T cells, B-cell-depleted T cells, or PBMCs.

As processed by the authors: Estimated nucleated cell counts came from reference gene primer amplification. Data came from immunoSEQ multiplex PCR; TCRdb stores just in-frame clones and leaves some out. The DNA gave D and trimming, while V, J and clone size come from that table. Among approximately 130,000 clones, roughly 79% were seen once, and the ten largest hold roughly a fifth. Trimming took 6 bases from V and 5 from J; bases not matched to a gene: 10. The CDR3 totals 15 residues. Germline loops: CDR1 LGHDT, CDR2 YNNKEL (reference sequence). The TCR originated in a man aged 80 or over with acute or convalescent COVID-19. Sample: peripheral blood. The gene calls are TRBV3-1 (or the pseudogene TRBV3-2) and TRBJ2-3, with TRBD2 matching 8 bases. CDR3 sequence: CASRRGTSIGDTQYF. The CDR3 region has the DNA TGTGCCAGCAGGCGCGGGACTAGTATTGGAGATACGCAGTATTTT.